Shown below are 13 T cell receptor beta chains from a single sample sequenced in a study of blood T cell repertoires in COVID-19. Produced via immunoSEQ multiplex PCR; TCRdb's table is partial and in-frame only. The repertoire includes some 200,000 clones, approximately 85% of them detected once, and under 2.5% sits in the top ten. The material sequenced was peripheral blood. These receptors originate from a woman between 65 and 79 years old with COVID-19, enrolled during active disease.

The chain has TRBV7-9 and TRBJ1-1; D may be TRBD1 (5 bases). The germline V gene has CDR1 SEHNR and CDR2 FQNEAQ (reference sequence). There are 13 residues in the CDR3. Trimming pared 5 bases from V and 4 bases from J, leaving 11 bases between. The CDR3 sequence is CASSSRVGTEAFF. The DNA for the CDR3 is TGTGCCAGCAGCAGCAGGGTTGGCACTGAAGCTTTCTTT.

CDR3 DNA sequence: TGTGCCAGCAGGGCCGGGAGCTCCTACGAGCAGTACTTC. This sequence encodes CASRAGSSYEQYF. V gene TRBV12-3 or TRBV12-4 combines with J gene TRBJ2-7, with D possibly being TRBD2 (6 bases). The V and J ends lost 6 bases and 0 bases respectively, with 9 bases between them. The CDR3 sequence is 13 residues long.

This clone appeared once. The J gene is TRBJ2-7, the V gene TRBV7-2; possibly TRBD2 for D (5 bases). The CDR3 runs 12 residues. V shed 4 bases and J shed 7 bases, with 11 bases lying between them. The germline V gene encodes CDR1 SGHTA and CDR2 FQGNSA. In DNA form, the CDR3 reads TGTGCCAGCAGCTCCGGAGGTCGGGAGCAGTACTTC. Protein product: CASSSGGREQYF.

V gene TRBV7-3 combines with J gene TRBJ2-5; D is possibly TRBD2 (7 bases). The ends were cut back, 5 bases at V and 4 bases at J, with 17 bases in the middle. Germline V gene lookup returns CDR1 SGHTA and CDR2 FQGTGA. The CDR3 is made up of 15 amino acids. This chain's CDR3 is CASSQSRGAGETQYF. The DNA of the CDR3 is TGTGCCAGCAGCCAGAGTCGGGGGGCCGGAGAGACCCAGTACTTC.

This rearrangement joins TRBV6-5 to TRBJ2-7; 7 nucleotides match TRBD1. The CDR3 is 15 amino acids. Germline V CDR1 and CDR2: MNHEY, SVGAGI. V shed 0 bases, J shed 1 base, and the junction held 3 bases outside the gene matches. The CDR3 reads CASSYSTGLSYEQYF. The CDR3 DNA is TGTGCCAGCAGTTACTCGACAGGGTTGTCCTACGAGCAGTACTTC.

The CDR3 sequence: CATRTGEYF. DNA of the CDR3: TGTGCCACAAGGACAGGGGAGTACTTC. This sequence joins TRBV24-1 and TRBJ2-7; 9 positions match TRBD1. CDR1 and CDR2 from the germline V gene are KGHDR and SFDVKD. This CDR3 is built from 9 residues. Germline trimming cut 10 bases from V and 11 bases from J; bases unmatched to any gene: 2.

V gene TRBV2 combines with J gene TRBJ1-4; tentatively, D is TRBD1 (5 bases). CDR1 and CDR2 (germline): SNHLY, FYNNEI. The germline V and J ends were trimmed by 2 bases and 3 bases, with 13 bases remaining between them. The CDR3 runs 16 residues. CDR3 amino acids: CASSEQGRVANEKLFF. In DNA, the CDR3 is TGTGCCAGCAGTGAACAGGGTAGAGTGGCTAATGAAAAACTGTTTTTT.

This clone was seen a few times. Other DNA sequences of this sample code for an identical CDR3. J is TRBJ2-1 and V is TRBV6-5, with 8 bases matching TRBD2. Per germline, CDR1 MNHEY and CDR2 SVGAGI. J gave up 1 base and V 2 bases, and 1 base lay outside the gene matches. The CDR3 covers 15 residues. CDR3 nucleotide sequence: TGTGCCAGCAGTTACGGCGGGGGGTCCTACAATGAGCAGTTCTTC. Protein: CASSYGGGSYNEQFF.

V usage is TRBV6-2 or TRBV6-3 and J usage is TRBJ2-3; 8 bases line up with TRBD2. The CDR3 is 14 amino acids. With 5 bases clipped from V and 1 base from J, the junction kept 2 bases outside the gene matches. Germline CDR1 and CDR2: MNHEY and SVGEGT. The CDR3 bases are TGTGCCAGCAGTGCACTAGCGGGCACAGATACGCAGTATTTT. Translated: CASSALAGTDTQYF.

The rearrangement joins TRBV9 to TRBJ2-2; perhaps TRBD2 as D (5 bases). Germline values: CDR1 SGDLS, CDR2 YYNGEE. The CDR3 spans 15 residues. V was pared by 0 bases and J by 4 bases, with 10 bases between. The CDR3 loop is CASSVDGRSTGELFF. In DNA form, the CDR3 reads TGTGCCAGCAGCGTAGATGGGAGAAGCACCGGGGAGCTGTTTTTT.

In DNA form, the CDR3 reads TGTGCCAGCAGCTCCGTTGGGTGGGGCGCTGGCTACACCTTC. Translation gives CASSSVGWGAGYTF. The chain employs TRBV5-4 and TRBJ1-2, with a weak D call TRBD1 (5 bases). The CDR3 sequence is 14 residues long. The germline CDR1 and CDR2 sequences are SGHNT and YYREEE (reference sequence). Deletions cut 3 bases from V and 7 bases from J, with 16 bases between.

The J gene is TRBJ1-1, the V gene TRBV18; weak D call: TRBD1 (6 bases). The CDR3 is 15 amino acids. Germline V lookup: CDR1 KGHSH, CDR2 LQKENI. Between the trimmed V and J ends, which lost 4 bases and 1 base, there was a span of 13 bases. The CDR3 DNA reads TGTGCCAGCTCACTGACAGGCGGCCGGAACACTGAAGCTTTCTTT. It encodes CASSLTGGRNTEAFF.

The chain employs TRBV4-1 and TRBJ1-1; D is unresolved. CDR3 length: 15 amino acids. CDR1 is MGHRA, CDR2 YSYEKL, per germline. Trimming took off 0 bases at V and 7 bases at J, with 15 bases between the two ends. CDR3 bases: TGCGCCAGCAGCCAAGATCCCACTATGGTGATTGAAGCTTTCTTT. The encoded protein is CASSQDPTMVIEAFF.